This T cell receptor beta chain comes out of a study of T cells in tuberculosis. The time point was: new active TB diagnosis, blood taken before or within 7 days of starting treatment. Assay: immunoSEQ multiplex PCR; the TCRdb copy retains only in-frame clones and omits some. The sample shows about 22,000 clones, about 85% of them seen only once. CDR1 SGHTA and CDR2 FQGNSA come from the germline V gene. The CDR3 covers 16 residues. With 3 bases clipped from V and 3 bases from J, the junction kept 4 bases outside the gene matches. The chain employs TRBV7-2 and TRBJ2-7; 14 bases are a match to TRBD2. The receptor was derived from an adult with tuberculosis. The source was PBMCs, collected at tuberculosis diagnosis. The CDR3 is CASSFPGTSGSYEQYF. Here the CDR3 DNA reads TGTGCCAGCAGCTTTCCCGGGACTAGCGGGAGCTACGAGCAGTACTTC.